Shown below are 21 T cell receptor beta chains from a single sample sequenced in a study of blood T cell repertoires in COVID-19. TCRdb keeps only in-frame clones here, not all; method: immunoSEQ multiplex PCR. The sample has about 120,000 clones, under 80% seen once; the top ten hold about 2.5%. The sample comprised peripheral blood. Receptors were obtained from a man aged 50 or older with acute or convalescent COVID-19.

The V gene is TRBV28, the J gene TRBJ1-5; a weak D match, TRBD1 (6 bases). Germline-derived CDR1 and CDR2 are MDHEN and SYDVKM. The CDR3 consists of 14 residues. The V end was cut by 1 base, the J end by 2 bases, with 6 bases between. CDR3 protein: CASSLSGGNQPQHF. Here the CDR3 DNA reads TGTGCCAGCAGTTTATCAGGGGGCAATCAGCCCCAGCATTTT.

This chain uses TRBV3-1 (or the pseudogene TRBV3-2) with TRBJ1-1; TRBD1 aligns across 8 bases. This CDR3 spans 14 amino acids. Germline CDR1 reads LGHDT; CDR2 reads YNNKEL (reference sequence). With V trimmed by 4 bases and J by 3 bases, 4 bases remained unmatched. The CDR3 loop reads CASSLQGAYTEAFF. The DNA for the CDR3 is TGTGCCAGCAGCCTCCAGGGGGCTTACACTGAAGCTTTCTTT.

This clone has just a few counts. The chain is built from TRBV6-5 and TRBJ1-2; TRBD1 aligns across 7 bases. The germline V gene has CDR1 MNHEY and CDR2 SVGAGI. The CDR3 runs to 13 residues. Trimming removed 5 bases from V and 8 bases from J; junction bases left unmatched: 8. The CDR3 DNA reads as TGTGCCAGCAGTCGACAGGGTAATGGCGGCTACACCTTC. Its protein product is CASSRQGNGGYTF.

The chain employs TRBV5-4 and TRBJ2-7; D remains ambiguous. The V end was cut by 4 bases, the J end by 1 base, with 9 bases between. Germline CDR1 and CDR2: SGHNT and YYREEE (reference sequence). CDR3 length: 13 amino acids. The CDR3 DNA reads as TGTGCCAGCAGCACGACTGGGTCCTACGAGCAGTACTTC. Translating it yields CASSTTGSYEQYF.

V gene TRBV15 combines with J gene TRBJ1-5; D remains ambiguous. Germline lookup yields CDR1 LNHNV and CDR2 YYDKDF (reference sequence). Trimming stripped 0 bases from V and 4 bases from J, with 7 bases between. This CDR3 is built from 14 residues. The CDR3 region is CATSREAINQPQHF. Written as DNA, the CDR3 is TGTGCCACCAGCAGAGAGGCCATAAATCAGCCCCAGCATTTT.

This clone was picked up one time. In DNA form, the CDR3 reads TGCGCCAGCAGCTTAACGACTAGCGGTACTTACAATGAGCAGTTCTTC. This sequence encodes CASSLTTSGTYNEQFF. The V gene is TRBV5-1, the J gene TRBJ2-1, with 9 bases lining up with TRBD2. This CDR3 is 16 amino acids long. V lost 2 bases, J lost 4 bases, and 7 bases stayed unmatched. Germline CDR1 reads SGHRS; CDR2 reads YFSETQ.

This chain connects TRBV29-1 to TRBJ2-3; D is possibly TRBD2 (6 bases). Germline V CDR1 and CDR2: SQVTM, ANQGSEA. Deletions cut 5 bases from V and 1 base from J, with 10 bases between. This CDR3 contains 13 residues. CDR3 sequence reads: CSVSSSGTDTQYF. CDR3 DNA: TGCAGCGTTTCGTCTAGCGGCACAGATACGCAGTATTTT.

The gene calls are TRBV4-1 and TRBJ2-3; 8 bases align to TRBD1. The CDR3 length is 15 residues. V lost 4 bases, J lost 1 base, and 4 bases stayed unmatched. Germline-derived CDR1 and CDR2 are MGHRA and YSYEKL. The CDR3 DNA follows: TGCGCCAGCAGCCCACCGGGACAGGGCACAGATACGCAGTATTTT. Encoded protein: CASSPPGQGTDTQYF.

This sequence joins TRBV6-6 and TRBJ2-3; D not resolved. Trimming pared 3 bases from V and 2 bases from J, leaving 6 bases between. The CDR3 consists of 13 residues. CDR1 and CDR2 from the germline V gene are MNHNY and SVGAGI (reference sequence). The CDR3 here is CASSYLDTDTQYF. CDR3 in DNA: TGTGCCAGCAGTTATCTAGACACAGATACGCAGTATTTT.

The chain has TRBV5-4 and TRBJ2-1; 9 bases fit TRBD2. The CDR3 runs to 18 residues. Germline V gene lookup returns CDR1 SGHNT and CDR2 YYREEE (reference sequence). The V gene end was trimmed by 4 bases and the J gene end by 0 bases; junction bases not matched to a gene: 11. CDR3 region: CASSPGTSLISSYNEQFF. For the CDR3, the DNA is TGTGCCAGCAGCCCCGGGACTAGCCTCATCTCCTCCTACAATGAGCAGTTCTTC.

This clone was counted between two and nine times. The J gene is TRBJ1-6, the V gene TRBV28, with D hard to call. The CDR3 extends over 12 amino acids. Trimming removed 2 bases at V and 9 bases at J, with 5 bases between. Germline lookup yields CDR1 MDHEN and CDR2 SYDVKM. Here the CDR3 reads CASSLRLSPLHF. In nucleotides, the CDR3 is TGTGCCAGCAGTTTAAGACTTTCACCCCTCCACTTT.

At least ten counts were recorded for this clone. The CDR3 DNA follows: TGTGCCAGCAGCAAGGGACTAACTGGGGCCAACGTCCTGACTTTC. Translated: CASSKGLTGANVLTF. The V and J genes are TRBV5-4 and TRBJ2-6, with TRBD2 matching 7 bases. Germline trimming cut 4 bases from V and 2 bases from J; bases unmatched to any gene: 3. Germline CDR1 is SGHNT and CDR2 is YYREEE (reference sequence). The CDR3 length is 15 residues.

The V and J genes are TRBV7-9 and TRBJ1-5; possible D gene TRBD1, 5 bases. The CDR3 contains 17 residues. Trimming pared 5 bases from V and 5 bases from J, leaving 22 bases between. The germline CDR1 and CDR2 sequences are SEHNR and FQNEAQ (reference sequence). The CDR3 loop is CASSPGRERGVYQPQHF. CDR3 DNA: TGTGCCAGCAGCCCAGGGCGGGAGCGAGGAGTGTATCAGCCCCAGCATTTT.

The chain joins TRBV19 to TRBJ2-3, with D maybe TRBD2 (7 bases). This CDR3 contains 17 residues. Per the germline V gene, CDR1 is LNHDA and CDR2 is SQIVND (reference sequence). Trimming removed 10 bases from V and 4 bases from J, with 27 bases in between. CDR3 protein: CATASGGVVHRPDTQYF. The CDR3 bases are TGTGCCACCGCTTCGGGGGGCGTAGTTCATCGTCCAGATACGCAGTATTTT. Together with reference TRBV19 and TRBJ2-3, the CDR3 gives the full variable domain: DGGITQSPKYLFRKEGQNVTLSCEQNLNHDAMYWYRQDPGQGLRLIYYSQIVNDFQKGDIAEGYSVSREKKESFPLTVTSAQKNPTAFYLCATASGGVVHRPDTQYFGPGTRLTVL.

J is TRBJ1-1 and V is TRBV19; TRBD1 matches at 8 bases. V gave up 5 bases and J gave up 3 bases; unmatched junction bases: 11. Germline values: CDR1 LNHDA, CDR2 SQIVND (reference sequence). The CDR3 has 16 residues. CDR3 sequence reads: CASSQFMTGADTEAFF. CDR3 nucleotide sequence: TGTGCCAGTAGTCAATTTATGACAGGGGCGGACACTGAAGCTTTCTTT.

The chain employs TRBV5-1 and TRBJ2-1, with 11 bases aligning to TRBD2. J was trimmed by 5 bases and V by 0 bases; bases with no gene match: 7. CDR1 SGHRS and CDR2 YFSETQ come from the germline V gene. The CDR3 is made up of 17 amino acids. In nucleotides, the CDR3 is TGCGCCAGCAGCTTGGGGGCCACTAGCGGGGGAGACAATGAGCAGTTCTTC. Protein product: CASSLGATSGGDNEQFF.

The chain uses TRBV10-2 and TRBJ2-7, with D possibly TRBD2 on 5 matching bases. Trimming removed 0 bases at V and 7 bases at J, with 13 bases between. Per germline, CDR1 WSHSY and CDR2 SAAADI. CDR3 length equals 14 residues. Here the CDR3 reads CASSESSGRGEQYF. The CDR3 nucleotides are TGCGCCAGCAGTGAGTCGAGCGGACGAGGGGAGCAGTACTTC.

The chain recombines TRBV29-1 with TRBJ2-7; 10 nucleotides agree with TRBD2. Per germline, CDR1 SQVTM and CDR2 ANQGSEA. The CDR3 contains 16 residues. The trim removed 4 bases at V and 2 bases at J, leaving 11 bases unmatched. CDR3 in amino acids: CSVVGSGRYRAYEQYF. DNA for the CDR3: TGCAGCGTTGTTGGTAGCGGGAGGTATAGGGCCTACGAGCAGTACTTC.

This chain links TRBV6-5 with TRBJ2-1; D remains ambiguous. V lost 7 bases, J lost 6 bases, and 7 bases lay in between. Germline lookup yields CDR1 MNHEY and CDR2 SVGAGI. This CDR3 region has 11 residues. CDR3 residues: CASTRANEQFF. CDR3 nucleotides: TGTGCCAGCACCCGAGCCAATGAGCAGTTCTTC.

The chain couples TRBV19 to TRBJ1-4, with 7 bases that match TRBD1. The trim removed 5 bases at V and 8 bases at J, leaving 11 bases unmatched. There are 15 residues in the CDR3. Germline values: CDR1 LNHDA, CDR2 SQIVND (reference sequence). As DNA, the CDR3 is TGTGCCAGTAGTCTGACGACAGGGAGAATCGAAAAACTGTTTTTT. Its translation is CASSLTTGRIEKLFF.

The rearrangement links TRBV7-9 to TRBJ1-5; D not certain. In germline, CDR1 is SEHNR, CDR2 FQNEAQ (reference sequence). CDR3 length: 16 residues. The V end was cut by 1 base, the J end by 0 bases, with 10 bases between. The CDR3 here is CASSLVGGPSNQPQHF. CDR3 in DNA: TGTGCCAGCAGCTTAGTGGGAGGCCCTAGCAATCAGCCCCAGCATTTT. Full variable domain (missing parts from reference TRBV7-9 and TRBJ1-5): DTGVSQNPRHKITKRGQNVTFRCDPISEHNRLYWYRQTLGQGPEFLTYFQNEAQLEKSRLLSDRFSAERPKGSFSTLEIQRTEQGDSAMYLCASSLVGGPSNQPQHFGDGTRLSIL.